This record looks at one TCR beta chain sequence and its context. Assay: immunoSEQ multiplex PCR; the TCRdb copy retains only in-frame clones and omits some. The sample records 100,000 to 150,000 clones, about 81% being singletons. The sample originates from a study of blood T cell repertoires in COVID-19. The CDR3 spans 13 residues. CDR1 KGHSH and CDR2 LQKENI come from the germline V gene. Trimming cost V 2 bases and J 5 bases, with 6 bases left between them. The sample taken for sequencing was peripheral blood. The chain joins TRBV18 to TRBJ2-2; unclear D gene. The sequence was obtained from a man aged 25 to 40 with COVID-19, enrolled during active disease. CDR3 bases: TGTGCCAGCTCACCAGGAGAGACCGGGGAGCTGTTTTTT. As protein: CASSPGETGELFF.